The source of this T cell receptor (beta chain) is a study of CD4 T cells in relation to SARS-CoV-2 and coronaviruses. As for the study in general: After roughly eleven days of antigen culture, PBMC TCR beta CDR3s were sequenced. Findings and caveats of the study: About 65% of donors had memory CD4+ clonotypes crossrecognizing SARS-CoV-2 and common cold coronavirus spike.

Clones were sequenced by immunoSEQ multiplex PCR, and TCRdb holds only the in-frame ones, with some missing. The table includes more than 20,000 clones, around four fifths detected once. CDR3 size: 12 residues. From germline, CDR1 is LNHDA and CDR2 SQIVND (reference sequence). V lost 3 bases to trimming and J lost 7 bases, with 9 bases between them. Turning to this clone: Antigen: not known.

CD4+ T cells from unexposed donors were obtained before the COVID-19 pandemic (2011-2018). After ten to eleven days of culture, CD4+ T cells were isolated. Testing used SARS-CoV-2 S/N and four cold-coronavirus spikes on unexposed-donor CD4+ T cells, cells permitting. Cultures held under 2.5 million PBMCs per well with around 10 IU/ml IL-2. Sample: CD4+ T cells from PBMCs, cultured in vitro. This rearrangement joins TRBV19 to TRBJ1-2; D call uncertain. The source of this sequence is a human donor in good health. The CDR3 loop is CASSIIGGGYTF. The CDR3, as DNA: TGTGCCAGTAGTATCATTGGAGGTGGCTACACCTTC.